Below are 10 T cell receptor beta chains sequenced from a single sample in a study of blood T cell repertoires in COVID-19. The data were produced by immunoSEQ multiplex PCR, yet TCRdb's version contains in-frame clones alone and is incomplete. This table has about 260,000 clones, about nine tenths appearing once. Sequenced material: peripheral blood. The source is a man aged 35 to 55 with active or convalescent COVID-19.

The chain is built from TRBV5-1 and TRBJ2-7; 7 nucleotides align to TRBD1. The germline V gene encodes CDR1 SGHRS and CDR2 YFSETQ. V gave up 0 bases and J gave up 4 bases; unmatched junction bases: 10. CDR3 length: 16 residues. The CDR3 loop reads CASSLGRGRDSYEQYF. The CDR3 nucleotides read TGCGCCAGCAGCTTGGGCCGGGGAAGGGACAGTTACGAGCAGTACTTC.

CDR3 sequence: CASSGPHRSEKLFF. CDR3 bases: TGTGCCAGTAGTGGGCCCCACCGGTCGGAAAAACTGTTTTTT. This chain uses TRBV19 with TRBJ1-4; D gene uncertain. This CDR3 has 14 residues. V was pared by 5 bases and J by 8 bases, with 15 bases between. CDR1 and CDR2 (germline): LNHDA, SQIVND (reference sequence).

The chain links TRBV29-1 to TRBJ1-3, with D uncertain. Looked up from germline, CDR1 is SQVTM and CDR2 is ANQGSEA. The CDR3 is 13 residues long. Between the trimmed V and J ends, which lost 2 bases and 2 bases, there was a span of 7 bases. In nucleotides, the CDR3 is TGCAGCGTTGAACTCCGTCCTGGAAACACCATATATTTT. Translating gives CSVELRPGNTIYF.

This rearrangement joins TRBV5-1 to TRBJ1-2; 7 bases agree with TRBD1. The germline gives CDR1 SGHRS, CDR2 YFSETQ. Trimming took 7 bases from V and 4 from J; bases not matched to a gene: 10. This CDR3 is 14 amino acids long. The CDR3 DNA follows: TGCGCCAGCCACATGGGGGACAGAGGCTATGGCTACACCTTC. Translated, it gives CASHMGDRGYGYTF.

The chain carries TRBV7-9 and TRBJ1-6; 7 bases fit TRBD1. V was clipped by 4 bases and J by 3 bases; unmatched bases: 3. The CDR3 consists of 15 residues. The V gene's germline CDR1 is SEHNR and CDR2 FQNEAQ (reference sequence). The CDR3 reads CASSSGQVYNSPLHF. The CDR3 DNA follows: TGTGCCAGCAGCTCCGGACAGGTCTATAATTCACCCCTCCACTTT.

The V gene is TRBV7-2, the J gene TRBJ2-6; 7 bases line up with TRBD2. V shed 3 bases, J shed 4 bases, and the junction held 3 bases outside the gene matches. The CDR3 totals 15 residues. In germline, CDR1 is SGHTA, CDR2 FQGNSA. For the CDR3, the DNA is TGTGCCAGCAGCTTTCCGGGGGGAGGGGCCAACGTCCTGACTTTC. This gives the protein CASSFPGGGANVLTF. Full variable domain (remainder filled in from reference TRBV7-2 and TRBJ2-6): GAGVSQSPSNKVTEKGKDVELRCDPISGHTALYWYRQSLGQGLEFLIYFQGNSAPDKSGLPSDRFSAERTGGSVSTLTIQRTQQEDSAVYLCASSFPGGGANVLTFGAGSRLTVL.

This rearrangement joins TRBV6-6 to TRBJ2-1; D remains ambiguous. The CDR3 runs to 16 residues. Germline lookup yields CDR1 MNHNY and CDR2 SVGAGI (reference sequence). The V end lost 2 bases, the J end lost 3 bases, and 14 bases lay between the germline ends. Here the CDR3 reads CASSYGPTPYYNEQFF. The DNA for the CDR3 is TGTGCCAGCAGTTACGGTCCGACACCCTACTACAATGAGCAGTTCTTC.

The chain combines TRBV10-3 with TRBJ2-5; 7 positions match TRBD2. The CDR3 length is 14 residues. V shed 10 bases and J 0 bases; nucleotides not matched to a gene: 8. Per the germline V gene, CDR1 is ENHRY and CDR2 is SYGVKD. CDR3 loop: CATQGGANQETQYF. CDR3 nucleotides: TGTGCCACCCAGGGAGGGGCTAACCAAGAGACCCAGTACTTC.

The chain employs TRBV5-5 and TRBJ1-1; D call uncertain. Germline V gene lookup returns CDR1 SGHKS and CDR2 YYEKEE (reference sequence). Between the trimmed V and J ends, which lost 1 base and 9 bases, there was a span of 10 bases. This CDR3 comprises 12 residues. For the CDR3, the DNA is TGTGCCAGCAGCTTGTTGGCAGATAAAGCTTTCTTT. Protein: CASSLLADKAFF.

Here the CDR3 DNA reads TGTGCCAGCAGTCCCCGGACAGGCCCCCCTCCCGCCGGGGAGCTGTTTTTT. This sequence encodes CASSPRTGPPPAGELFF. The rearrangement links TRBV6-6 to TRBJ2-2; 7 nucleotides agree with TRBD1. This CDR3 contains 17 residues. Germline V lookup: CDR1 MNHNY, CDR2 SVGAGI (reference sequence). The trim removed 5 bases at V and 6 bases at J, leaving 15 bases unmatched.